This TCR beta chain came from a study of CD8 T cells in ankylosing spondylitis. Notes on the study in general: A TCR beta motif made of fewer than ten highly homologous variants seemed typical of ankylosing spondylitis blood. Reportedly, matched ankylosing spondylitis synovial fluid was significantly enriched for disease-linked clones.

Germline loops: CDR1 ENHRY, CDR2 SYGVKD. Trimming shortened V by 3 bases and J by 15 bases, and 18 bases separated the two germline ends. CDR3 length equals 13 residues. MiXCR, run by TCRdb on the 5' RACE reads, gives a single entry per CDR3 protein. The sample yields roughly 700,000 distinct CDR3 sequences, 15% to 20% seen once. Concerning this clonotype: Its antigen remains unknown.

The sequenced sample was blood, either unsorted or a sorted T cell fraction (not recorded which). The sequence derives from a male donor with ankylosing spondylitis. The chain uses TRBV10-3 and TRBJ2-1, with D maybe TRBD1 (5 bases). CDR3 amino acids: CAISDRVGVSRFF. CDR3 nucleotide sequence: TGTGCCATCAGTGACCGAGTAGGGGTGAGTCGGTTCTTC.